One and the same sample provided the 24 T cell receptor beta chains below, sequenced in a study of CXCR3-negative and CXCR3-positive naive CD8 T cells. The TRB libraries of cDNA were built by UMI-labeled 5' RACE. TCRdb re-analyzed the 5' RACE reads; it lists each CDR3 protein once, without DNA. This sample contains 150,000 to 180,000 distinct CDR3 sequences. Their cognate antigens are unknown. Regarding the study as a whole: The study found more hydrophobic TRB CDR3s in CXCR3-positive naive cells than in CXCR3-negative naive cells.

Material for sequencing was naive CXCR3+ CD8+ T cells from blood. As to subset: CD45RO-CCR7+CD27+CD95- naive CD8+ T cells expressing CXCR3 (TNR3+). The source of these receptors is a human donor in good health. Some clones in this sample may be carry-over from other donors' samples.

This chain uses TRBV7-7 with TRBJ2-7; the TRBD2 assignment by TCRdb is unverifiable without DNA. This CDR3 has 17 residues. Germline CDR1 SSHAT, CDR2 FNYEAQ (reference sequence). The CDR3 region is CASSAAGTSGVRYEQYF.

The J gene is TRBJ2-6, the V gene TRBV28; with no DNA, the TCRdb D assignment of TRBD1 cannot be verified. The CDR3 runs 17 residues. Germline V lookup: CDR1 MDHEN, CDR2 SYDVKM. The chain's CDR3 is CASSLRPGDSGANVLTF. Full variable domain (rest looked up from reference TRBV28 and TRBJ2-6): DVKVTQSSRYLVKRTGEKVFLECVQDMDHENMFWYRQDPGLGLRLIYFSYDVKMKEKGDIPEGYSVSREKKERFSLILESASTNQTSMYLCASSLRPGDSGANVLTFGAGSRLTVL.

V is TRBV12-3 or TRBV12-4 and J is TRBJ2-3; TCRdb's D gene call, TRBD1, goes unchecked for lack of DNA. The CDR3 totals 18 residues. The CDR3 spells CASSSTITGGPHTDTQYF.

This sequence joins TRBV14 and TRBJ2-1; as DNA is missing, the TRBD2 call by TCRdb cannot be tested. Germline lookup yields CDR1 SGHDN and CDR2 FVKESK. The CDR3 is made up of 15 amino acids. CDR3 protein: CASSPGLAGGSPQFF.

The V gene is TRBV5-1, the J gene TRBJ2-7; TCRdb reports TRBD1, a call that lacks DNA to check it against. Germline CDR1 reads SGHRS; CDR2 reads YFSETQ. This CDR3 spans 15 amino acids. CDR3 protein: CASSLDRDRVYEQYF.

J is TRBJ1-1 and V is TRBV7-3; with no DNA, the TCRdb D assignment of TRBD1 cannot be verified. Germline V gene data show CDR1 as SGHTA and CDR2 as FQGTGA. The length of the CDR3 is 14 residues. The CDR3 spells CASSLMGTGDEAFF.

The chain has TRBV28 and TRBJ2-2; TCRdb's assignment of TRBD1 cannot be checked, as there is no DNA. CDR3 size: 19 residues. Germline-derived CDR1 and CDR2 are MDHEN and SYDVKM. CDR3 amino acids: CASSLFVGGDKPLPGELFF.

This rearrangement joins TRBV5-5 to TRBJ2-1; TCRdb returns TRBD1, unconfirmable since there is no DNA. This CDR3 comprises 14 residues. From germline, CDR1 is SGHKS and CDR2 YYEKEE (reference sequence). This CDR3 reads CASSLGEGLDEQFF.

The chain's CDR3 is CASSLISGVIGDMQYF. The chain recombines TRBV7-3 with TRBJ2-3; with no DNA, the TCRdb D assignment of TRBD2 cannot be verified. Germline loops: CDR1 SGHTA, CDR2 FQGTGA. The CDR3 spans 16 residues.

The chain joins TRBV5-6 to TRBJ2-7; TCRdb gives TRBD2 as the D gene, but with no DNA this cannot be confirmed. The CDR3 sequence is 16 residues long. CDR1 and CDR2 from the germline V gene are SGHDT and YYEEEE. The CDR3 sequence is CASSLAAGLSSYEQYF.

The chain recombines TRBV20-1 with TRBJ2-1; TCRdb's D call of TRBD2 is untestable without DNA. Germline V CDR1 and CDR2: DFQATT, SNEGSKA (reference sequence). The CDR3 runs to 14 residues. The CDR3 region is CSARGWREVDEQFF.

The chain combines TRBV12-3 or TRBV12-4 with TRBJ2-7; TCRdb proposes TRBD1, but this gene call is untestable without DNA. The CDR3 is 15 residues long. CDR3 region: CASSLWGTDSYEQYF.

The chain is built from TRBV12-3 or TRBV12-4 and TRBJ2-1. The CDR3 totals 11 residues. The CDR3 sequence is CASTANNEQFF.

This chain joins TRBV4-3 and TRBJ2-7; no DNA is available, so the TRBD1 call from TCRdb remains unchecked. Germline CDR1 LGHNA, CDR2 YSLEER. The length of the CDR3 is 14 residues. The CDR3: CASSPGTAAYEQYF.

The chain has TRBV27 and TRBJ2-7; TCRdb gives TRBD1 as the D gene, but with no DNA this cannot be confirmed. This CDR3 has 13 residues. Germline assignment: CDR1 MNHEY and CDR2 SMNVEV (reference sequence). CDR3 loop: CASRNTGDYEQYF.

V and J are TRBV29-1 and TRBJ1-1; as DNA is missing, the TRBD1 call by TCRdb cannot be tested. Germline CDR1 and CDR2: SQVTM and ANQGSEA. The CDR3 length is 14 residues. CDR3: CSSWEGAGNTEAFF.

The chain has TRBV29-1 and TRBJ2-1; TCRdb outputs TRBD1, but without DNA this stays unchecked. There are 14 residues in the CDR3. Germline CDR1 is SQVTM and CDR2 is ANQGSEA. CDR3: CSVEYGQGTMEQFF.

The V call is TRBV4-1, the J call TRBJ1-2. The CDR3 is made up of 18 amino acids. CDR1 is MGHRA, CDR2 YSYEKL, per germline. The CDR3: CASSQDVAWRSPDYGYTF.

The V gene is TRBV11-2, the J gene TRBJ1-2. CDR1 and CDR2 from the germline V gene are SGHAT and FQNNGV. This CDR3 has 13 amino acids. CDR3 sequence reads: CASSLAGYDGYTF.

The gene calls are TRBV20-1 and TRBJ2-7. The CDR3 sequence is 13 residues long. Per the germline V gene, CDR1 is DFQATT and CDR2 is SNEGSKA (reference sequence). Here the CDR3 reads CSARGWADYEQYF.

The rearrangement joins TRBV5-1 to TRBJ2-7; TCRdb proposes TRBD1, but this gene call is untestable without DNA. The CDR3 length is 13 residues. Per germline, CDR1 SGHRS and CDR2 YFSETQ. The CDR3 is CASSYGTGLEQYF.

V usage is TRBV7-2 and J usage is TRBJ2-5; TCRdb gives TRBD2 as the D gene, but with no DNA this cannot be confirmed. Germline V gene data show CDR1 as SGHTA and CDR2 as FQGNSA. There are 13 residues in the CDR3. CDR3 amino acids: CASRSSGAETQYF.

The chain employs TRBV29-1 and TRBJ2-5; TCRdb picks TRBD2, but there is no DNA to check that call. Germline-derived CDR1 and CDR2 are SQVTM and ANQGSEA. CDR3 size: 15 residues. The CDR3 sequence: CSVTLAGGVRETQYF. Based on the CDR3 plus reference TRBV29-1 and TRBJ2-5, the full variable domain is SAVISQKPSRDICQRGTSLTIQCQVDSQVTMMFWYRQQPGQSLTLIATANQGSEATYESGFVIDKFPISRPNLTFSTLTVSNMSPEDSSIYLCSVTLAGGVRETQYFGPGTRLLVL.

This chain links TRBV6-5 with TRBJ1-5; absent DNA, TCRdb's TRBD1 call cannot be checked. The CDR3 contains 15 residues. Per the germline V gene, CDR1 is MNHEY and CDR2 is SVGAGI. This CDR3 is CASSLGGLSNQPQHF.